This TCR beta chain derives from a study of CD8+ T cells in alopecia areata. General observations from the study: The study found higher clonality in lesional than normal scalp, especially in alopecia totalis/universalis.

This CDR3 spans 11 amino acids. The V gene lost 3 bases and the J gene lost 4 bases, with 6 bases spanning the gap. Germline CDR1 and CDR2: DFQATT and SNEGSKA (reference sequence). Extracted RNA was reverse transcribed into cDNA, the sequencing template. The repertoire was sequenced with immunoSEQ multiplex PCR; TCRdb's copy has only in-frame clones and lacks some. The sample contains about 200,000 clones, 60% of which appear only once. Treatment given: oral pan-JAK inhibitor, 5-10 mg twice daily. Of note for this clone: Its antigen is unidentified.

This TCR came from a human donor with alopecia areata. The source material was CD4+ T cells sorted from blood, sampled at week 24, from a patient treated with tofacitinib. The chain combines TRBV20-1 with TRBJ1-1; D is unresolved. Here the CDR3 DNA reads TGCAGTGCTAGTGTGGGCACTGAAGCTTTCTTT. It translates to CSASVGTEAFF.